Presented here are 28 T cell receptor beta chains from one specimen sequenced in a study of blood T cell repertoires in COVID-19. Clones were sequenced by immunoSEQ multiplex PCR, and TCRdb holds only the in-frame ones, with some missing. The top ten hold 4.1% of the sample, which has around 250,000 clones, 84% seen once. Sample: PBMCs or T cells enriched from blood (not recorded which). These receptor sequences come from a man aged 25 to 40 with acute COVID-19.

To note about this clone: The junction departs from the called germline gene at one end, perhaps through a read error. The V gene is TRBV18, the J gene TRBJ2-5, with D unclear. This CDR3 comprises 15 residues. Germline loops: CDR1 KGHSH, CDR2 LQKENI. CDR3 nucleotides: TGTGCCAGCTCACCATTCTCCGAGGCCCAAGGGACCCAGTACTTC. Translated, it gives CASSPFSEAQGTQYF.

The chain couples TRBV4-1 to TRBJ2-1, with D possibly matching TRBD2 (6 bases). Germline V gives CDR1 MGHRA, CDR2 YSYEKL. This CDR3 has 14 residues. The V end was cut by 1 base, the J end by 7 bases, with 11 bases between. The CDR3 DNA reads TGCGCCAGCAGCCAAGCGGGAGTGAGGAATGAGCAGTTCTTC. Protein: CASSQAGVRNEQFF.

The CDR3 here is CASSSRWDRGNGYTF. In DNA form, the CDR3 reads TGTGCCAGTAGTAGTAGATGGGACAGGGGTAATGGCTACACCTTC. The genes are TRBV19 and TRBJ1-2; 10 positions agree with TRBD1. Germline CDR1 LNHDA, CDR2 SQIVND (reference sequence). The CDR3 contains 15 residues. Unmatched junction bases numbered 8, after V lost 4 bases and J lost 6 bases.

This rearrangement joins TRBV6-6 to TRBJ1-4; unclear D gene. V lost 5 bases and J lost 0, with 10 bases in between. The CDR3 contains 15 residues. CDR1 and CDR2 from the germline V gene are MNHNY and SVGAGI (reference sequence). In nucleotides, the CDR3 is TGTGCCAGCAGTCAACCAGAAGCAACTAATGAAAAACTGTTTTTT. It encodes CASSQPEATNEKLFF.

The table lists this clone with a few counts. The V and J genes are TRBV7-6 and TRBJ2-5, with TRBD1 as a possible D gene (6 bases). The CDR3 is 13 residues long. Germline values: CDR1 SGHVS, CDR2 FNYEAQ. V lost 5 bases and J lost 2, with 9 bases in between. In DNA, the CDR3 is TGTGCCAGCAGCGTAACAGGGCAAGAGACCCAGTACTTC. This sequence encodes CASSVTGQETQYF.

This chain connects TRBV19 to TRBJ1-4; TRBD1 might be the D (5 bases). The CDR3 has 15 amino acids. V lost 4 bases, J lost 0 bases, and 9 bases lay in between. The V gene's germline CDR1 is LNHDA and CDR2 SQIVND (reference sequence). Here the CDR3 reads CASSRQISTNEKLFF. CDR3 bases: TGTGCCAGTAGTAGACAGATTTCAACTAATGAAAAACTGTTTTTT.

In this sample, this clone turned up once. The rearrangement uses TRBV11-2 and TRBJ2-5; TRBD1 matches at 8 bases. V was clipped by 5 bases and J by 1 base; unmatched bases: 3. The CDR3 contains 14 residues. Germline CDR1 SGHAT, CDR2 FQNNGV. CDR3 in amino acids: CASSPGQAQETQYF. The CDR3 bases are TGTGCCAGCAGCCCGGGACAGGCCCAAGAGACCCAGTACTTC.

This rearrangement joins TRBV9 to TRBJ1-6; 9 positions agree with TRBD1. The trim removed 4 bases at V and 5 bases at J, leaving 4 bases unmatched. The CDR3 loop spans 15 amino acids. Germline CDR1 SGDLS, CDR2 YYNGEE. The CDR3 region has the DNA TGTGCCAGCAGCCCTCGGACAGGGGATAATTCACCCCTCCACTTT. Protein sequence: CASSPRTGDNSPLHF.

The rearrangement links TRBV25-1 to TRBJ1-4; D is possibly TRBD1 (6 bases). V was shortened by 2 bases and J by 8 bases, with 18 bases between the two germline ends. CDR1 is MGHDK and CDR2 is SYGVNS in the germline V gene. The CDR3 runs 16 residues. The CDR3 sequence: CASSELSWTDEEKLFF. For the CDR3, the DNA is TGTGCCAGCAGTGAACTGAGCTGGACAGACGAGGAAAAACTGTTTTTT.

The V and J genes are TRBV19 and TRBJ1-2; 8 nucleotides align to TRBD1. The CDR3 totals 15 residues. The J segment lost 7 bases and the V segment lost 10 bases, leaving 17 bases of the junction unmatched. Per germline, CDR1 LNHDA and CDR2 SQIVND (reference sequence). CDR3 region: CATEGGLGQGVGYTF. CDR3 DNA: TGTGCCACCGAAGGTGGGTTAGGACAGGGAGTTGGCTACACCTTC.

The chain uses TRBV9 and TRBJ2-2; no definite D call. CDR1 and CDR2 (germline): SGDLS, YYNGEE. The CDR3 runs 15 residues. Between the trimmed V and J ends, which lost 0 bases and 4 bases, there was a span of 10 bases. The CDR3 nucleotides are TGTGCCAGCAGCGTAGACTTTTCTCTCACCGGGGAGCTGTTTTTT. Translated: CASSVDFSLTGELFF.

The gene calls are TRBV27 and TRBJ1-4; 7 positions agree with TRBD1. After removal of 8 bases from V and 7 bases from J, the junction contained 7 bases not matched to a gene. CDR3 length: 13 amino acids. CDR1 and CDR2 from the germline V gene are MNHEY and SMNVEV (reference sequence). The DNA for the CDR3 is TGTGCCAGCGGCACAGGGGAGCTTGAAAAACTGTTTTTT. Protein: CASGTGELEKLFF.

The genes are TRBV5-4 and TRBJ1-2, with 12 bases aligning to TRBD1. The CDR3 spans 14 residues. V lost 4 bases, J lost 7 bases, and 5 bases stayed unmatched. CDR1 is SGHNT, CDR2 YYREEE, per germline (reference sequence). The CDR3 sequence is CASSGGQGAGGYTF. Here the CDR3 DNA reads TGTGCCAGCAGCGGGGGACAGGGGGCCGGTGGCTACACCTTC.

CDR3 DNA: TGTGCCAGCAGTTTTCGGGGGACAGATACGCAGTATTTT. It codes for CASSFRGTDTQYF. The chain uses TRBV12-3 or TRBV12-4 and TRBJ2-3, with D perhaps matching TRBD2 (6 bases). CDR3 size: 13 residues. Trimming took 3 bases from V and 3 from J, leaving 7 bases between them.

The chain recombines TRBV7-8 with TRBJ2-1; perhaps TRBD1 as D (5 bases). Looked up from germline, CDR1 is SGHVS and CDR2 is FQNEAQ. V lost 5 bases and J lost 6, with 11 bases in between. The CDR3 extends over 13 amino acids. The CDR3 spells CASSVNQGNEQFF. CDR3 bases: TGTGCCAGCAGCGTGAATCAGGGCAATGAGCAGTTCTTC.

In DNA form, the CDR3 reads TGTGCCAGCAGCTTGGGGCAATTCTCTGGAAACACCATATATTTT. It yields the protein CASSLGQFSGNTIYF. V gene TRBV5-4 combines with J gene TRBJ1-3, with D unclear. Trimming stripped 0 bases from V and 0 bases from J, with 7 bases between. The germline V gene has CDR1 SGHNT and CDR2 YYREEE (reference sequence). The CDR3 sequence is 15 residues long.

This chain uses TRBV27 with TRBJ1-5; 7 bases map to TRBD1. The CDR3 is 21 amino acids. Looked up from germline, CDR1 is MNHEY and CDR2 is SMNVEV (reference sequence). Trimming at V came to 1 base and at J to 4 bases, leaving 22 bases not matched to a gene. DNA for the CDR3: TGTGCCAGCAGTTTATATGGGGGCCGACGTAACAGGGGTCCCTTGAATCAGCCCCAGCATTTT. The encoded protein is CASSLYGGRRNRGPLNQPQHF.

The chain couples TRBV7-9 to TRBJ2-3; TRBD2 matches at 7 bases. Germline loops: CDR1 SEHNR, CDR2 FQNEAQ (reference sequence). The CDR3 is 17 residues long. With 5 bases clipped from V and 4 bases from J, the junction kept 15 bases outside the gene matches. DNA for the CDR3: TGTGCCAGCAGCATAGGCTCCGGCGGGAGCTTGGCAGATACGCAGTATTTT. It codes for CASSIGSGGSLADTQYF.

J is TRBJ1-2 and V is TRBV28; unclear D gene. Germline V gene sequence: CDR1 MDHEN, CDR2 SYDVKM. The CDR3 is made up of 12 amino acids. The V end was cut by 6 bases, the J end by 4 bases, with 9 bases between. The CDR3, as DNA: TGTGCCAGCAGGGATAGCCCCTATGGCTACACCTTC. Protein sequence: CASRDSPYGYTF.

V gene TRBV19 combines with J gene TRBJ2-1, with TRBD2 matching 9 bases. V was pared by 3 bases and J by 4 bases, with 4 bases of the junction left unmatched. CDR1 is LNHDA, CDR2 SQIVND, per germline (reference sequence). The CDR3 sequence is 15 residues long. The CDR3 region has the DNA TGTGCCAGTAGTATTGGCGGGGGGGCTTACAATGAGCAGTTCTTC. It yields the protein CASSIGGGAYNEQFF.

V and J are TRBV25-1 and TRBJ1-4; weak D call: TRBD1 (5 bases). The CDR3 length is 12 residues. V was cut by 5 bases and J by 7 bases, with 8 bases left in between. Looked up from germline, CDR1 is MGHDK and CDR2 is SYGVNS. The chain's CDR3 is CASSPGREKLFF. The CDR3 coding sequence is TGTGCCAGCAGTCCAGGGCGTGAAAAACTGTTTTTT.

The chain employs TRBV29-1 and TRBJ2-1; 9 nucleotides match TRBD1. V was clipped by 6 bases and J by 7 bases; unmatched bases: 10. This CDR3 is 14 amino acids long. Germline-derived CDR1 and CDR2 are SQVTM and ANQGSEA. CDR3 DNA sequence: TGCAGCGTAATACCGGGACAGGGTGGGAATGAGCAGTTCTTC. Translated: CSVIPGQGGNEQFF.

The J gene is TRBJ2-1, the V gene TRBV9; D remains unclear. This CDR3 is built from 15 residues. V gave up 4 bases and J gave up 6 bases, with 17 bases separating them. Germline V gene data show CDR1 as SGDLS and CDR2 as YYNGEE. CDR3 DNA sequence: TGTGCCAGCAGCCCTAGTAGAGGAGAGACCAATGAGCAGTTCTTC. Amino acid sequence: CASSPSRGETNEQFF.

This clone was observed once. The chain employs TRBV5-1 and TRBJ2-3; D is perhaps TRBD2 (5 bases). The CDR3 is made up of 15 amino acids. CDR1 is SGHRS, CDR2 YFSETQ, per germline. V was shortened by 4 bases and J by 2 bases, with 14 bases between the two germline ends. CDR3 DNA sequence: TGCGCCAGCAGCACCCGACCGGGAAACACAGATACGCAGTATTTT. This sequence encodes CASSTRPGNTDTQYF.

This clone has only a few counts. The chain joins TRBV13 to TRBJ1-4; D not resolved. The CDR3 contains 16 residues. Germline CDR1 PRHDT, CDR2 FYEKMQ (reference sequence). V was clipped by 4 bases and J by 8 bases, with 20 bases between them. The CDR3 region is CASSWSTESSGEKLFF. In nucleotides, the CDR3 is TGTGCCAGCAGCTGGAGTACCGAAAGTTCGGGGGAAAAACTGTTTTTT.

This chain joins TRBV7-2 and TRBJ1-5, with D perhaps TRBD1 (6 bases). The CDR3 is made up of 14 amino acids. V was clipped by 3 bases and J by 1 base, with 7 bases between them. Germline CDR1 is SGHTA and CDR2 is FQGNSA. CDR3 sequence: CASSLGTSNQPQHF. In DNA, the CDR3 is TGTGCCAGCAGCTTGGGGACAAGCAATCAGCCCCAGCATTTT.

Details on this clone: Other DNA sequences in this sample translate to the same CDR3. This CDR3 is CASSSRTYGYTF. CDR3 DNA: TGTGCCAGCAGTTCGCGCACCTATGGCTACACCTTC. The rearrangement uses TRBV28 and TRBJ1-2; no clear D. CDR1 MDHEN and CDR2 SYDVKM come from the germline V gene. Trimming took 4 bases from V and 4 from J, leaving 7 bases between them. The CDR3 sequence is 12 residues long.

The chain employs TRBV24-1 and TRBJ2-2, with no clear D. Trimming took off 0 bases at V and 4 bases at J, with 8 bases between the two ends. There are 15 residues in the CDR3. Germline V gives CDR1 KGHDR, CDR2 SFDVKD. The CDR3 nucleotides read TGTGCCACCAGTGATTTGCGAGTTGGCACCGGGGAGCTGTTTTTT. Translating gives CATSDLRVGTGELFF.